The 26 T cell receptor beta chains in this list originate from one sample, sequenced in a study of regulatory T cells in long-lasting Graves disease. Time point in this sample: newly diagnosed GD, antithyroid drugs for less than 3 months. PBMCs were the source of the RNA used for TCR sequencing. Relying on iRepertoire HTBI primers and Arm-PCR of CDR3 regions, the team built TCR beta libraries. TCRdb itself ran the multiplex PCR reads through MiXCR, one entry per CDR3 protein. This repertoire shows roughly 560,000 distinct CDR3 sequences, more than 15% found once; its top ten account for roughly 25%. The same data also went into a second study, on T cells in Graves' hyperthyroidism and ophthalmopathy.

The specimen comprised peripheral blood mononuclear cells (PBMCs), sampled at new diagnosis, from a patient treated with antithyroid drugs. The source of these receptors is a middle-aged woman with Graves disease.

This clonotype was seen only a few times. The V call is TRBV5-6, the J call TRBJ1-6; TRBD1 matches 10 bases. The V segment lost 2 bases and the J segment 12 bases; nucleotides outside the gene matches: 8. In germline, CDR1 is SGHDT, CDR2 YYEEEE. The CDR3 contains 15 residues. Written as DNA, the CDR3 is TGTGCCAGCAGCTTCTCGCCGGGACAGGGGCAACCCCTCCACTTT. Its protein product is CASSFSPGQGQPLHF. Looking up the rest from reference TRBV5-6 and TRBJ1-6 gives the full variable domain: DAGVTQSPTHLIKTRGQQVTLRCSPKSGHDTVSWYQQALGQGPQFIFQYYEEEERQRGNFPDRFSGHQFPNYSSELNVNALLLGDSALYLCASSFSPGQGQPLHFGNGTRLTVT.

This clonotype was seen many times. The chain is built from TRBV2 and TRBJ2-1, with 8 nucleotides matching TRBD2. CDR1 is SNHLY, CDR2 FYNNEI, per germline. The CDR3 is 13 amino acids. The trim removed 8 bases at V and 4 bases at J, leaving 4 bases unmatched. The DNA for the CDR3 is TGTGCCAGCGGGGCTAGCGGGTACAATGAGCAGTTCTTC. It encodes CASGASGYNEQFF. Looking up the rest from reference TRBV2 and TRBJ2-1 gives the full variable domain: EPEVTQTPSHQVTQMGQEVILRCVPISNHLYFYWYRQILGQKVEFLVSFYNNEISEKSEIFDDQFSVERPDGSNFTLKIRSTKLEDSAMYFCASGASGYNEQFFGPGTRLTVL.

In this sample, this clonotype turned up many times. The V call is TRBV20-1, the J call TRBJ1-4; D perhaps matches TRBD1 (5 bases). The germline gives CDR1 DFQATT, CDR2 SNEGSKA (reference sequence). CDR3 length: 14 residues. V shed 6 bases and J shed 0 bases, with 11 bases lying between them. This chain's CDR3 is CSARGAATNEKLFF. CDR3 DNA sequence: TGCAGTGCCCGAGGGGCAGCAACTAATGAAAAACTGTTTTTT.

This sequence joins TRBV5-1 and TRBJ2-7, with D perhaps TRBD2 (5 bases). Germline V gene lookup returns CDR1 SGHRS and CDR2 YFSETQ. This CDR3 spans 13 amino acids. The V end was cut by 2 bases, the J end by 7 bases, with 13 bases between. The DNA of the CDR3 is TGCGCCAGCAGCTTACGGAGGCATGGTGAGCAGTACTTC. Its protein product is CASSLRRHGEQYF. The full variable domain, with the rest looked up from reference TRBV5-1 and TRBJ2-7, is KAGVTQTPRYLIKTRGQQVTLSCSPISGHRSVSWYQQTPGQGLQFLFEYFSETQRNKGNFPGRFSGRQFSNSRSEMNVSTLELGDSALYLCASSLRRHGEQYFGPGTRLTVT.

This clonotype was observed a few times. The chain joins TRBV29-1 to TRBJ2-2, with a possible D match to TRBD1 (5 bases). The V and J ends lost 3 bases and 4 bases respectively, with 9 bases between them. Germline CDR1 and CDR2: SQVTM and ANQGSEA. The CDR3 runs to 13 residues. CDR3: CSVDRARTGELFF. In DNA form, the CDR3 reads TGCAGCGTTGACAGGGCTCGCACCGGGGAGCTGTTTTTT.

This clonotype was recorded many times. The chain is built from TRBV28 and TRBJ1-2, with a tentative D call TRBD1 (5 bases). The V gene's germline CDR1 is MDHEN and CDR2 SYDVKM. Trimming cost V 5 bases and J 6 bases, with 13 bases left between them. This CDR3 has 13 amino acids. This chain's CDR3 is CASSPNSGDGYTF. CDR3 sequence (DNA): TGTGCCAGCAGTCCAAACTCGGGGGATGGCTACACCTTC.

This clonotype was detected many times. CDR3 residues: CASSLTDRANTEAFF. CDR3 in DNA: TGTGCCAGTAGTCTGACGGACAGGGCGAACACTGAAGCTTTCTTT. V usage is TRBV19 and J usage is TRBJ1-1; 8 bases are a match to TRBD1. The CDR3 loop spans 15 amino acids. Looked up from germline, CDR1 is LNHDA and CDR2 is SQIVND (reference sequence). The J segment lost 1 base and the V segment lost 5 bases, leaving 6 bases of the junction unmatched.

This clonotype was counted a few times. The chain carries TRBV3-1 and TRBJ2-3; D tentatively fits TRBD1 or TRBD2 (5 bases each). V was cut by 3 bases and J by 6 bases, with 22 bases left in between. CDR3 length: 17 residues. Germline V gene data show CDR1 as LGHDT and CDR2 as YNNKEL (reference sequence). CDR3 in amino acids: CASSHYGRGRGGDTQYF. In DNA form, the CDR3 reads TGTGCCAGCAGCCATTATGGCCGGGGACGAGGCGGGGATACGCAGTATTTT.

The V call is TRBV6-1, the J call TRBJ2-1; the D gene is possibly TRBD1 (6 bases). Germline V CDR1 and CDR2: MNHNS, SASEGT. The CDR3 is made up of 15 amino acids. Trimming removed 6 bases from V and 7 bases from J, with 19 bases in between. The CDR3 DNA sequence: TGTGCCAGCAGCCACAGGGTTACGGGGCCGAATGAGCAGTTCTTC. It yields the protein CASSHRVTGPNEQFF.

The chain couples TRBV15 to TRBJ1-2, with TRBD1 as a possible D gene (5 bases). V was cut by 0 bases and J by 13 bases, with 15 bases left in between. The CDR3 is 13 amino acids. Per the germline V gene, CDR1 is LNHNV and CDR2 is YYDKDF (reference sequence). The CDR3 coding sequence is TGTGCCACCAGCAGAGATCTGGGCAACGGGGGCACCTTC. It encodes CATSRDLGNGGTF.

V and J are TRBV19 and TRBJ1-5; TRBD1 is a possible D gene (5 bases). Germline CDR1 is LNHDA and CDR2 is SQIVND (reference sequence). The CDR3 runs 18 residues. The germline V and J ends were trimmed by 5 bases and 0 bases, with 20 bases remaining between them. The CDR3 loop reads CASSPGHKGAYSNQPQHF. The CDR3 nucleotides are TGTGCCAGTAGTCCTGGACACAAAGGGGCCTATAGCAATCAGCCCCAGCATTTT.

CDR3 region: CASSVLVGGEQFF. In nucleotides, the CDR3 is TGTGCCAGCAGCGTTCTCGTTGGAGGGGAGCAGTTCTTC. The chain employs TRBV7-6 and TRBJ2-1; maybe TRBD2 (6 bases). Trimming pared 5 bases from V and 10 bases from J, leaving 15 bases between. CDR1 and CDR2 (germline): SGHVS, FNYEAQ. This CDR3 comprises 13 residues.

This clonotype was found a few times. The genes are TRBV11-2 and TRBJ1-2; D gene ambiguous. This CDR3 contains 14 residues. V lost 1 base and J 4 bases, leaving 10 bases between the germline ends. CDR1 is SGHAT and CDR2 is FQNNGV in the germline V gene. The CDR3 coding sequence is TGTGCCAGCAGCTTAGGGGAAAAAGGCTATGGCTACACCTTC. This sequence encodes CASSLGEKGYGYTF.

A word on this clonotype: The CDR3 does not end in the conserved phenylalanine or tryptophan, so this is likely a read error. It is unclear where the CDR3 begins or ends on the DNA, so no DNA is shown, and the CDR3 is as TCRdb lists it. This chain joins TRBV24-1 and TRBJ1-6. CDR1 and CDR2 (germline): KGHDR, SFDVKD. The CDR3 spans 12 amino acids, including both terminal residues. CDR3: CATSDSGAPGHL.

The V and J genes are TRBV19 and TRBJ1-3; tentative D call: TRBD1 (6 bases). The germline V and J ends were trimmed by 8 bases and 3 bases, with 8 bases remaining between them. This CDR3 comprises 12 residues. Per germline, CDR1 LNHDA and CDR2 SQIVND (reference sequence). The CDR3 loop reads CASWDIGNTIYF. DNA for the CDR3: TGTGCCAGTTGGGACATTGGAAACACCATATATTTT.

The chain is built from TRBV20-1 and TRBJ1-5; D gene uncertain. This CDR3 is 14 amino acids long. Germline CDR1 reads DFQATT; CDR2 reads SNEGSKA (reference sequence). The V end was cut by 3 bases, the J end by 1 base, with 10 bases between. The CDR3 sequence: CSASEGRSNQPQHF. The CDR3 DNA follows: TGCAGTGCTAGCGAGGGAAGAAGCAATCAGCCCCAGCATTTT.

This clonotype was seen many times. At one of its ends the junction is not consistent with the germline gene, which may arise from a read error. The rearrangement uses TRBV5-1 and TRBJ1-1, with D unresolved. The germline gives CDR1 SGHRS, CDR2 YFSETQ. This CDR3 contains 13 residues. CDR3 loop: CASSLGSNTEAFF. The CDR3 nucleotides read TGTGCCAGCAGCTTAGGATCAAACACTGAAGCTTTCTTT.

In this sample, this clonotype turned up many times. The chain combines TRBV3-1 with TRBJ1-6; 7 nucleotides agree with TRBD1. J lost 7 bases, V lost 1 base, and 4 bases had no gene match. This CDR3 contains 15 residues. Per the germline V gene, CDR1 is LGHDT and CDR2 is YNNKEL (reference sequence). CDR3 sequence reads: CASSQATGQNSPLHF. The CDR3 coding sequence is TGTGCCAGCAGCCAAGCGACAGGGCAAAATTCACCCCTCCACTTT.

This clonotype was detected only a few times. The rearrangement uses TRBV7-2 and TRBJ1-3; 7 nucleotides align to TRBD1. Germline V lookup: CDR1 SGHTA, CDR2 FQGNSA. The CDR3 extends over 16 amino acids. The J segment lost 0 bases and the V segment lost 4 bases, leaving 6 bases of the junction unmatched. The CDR3 nucleotides read TGTGCCAGCAGCTGGGGACAGACGAGCTCTGGAAACACCATATATTTT. It encodes CASSWGQTSSGNTIYF. The entire variable domain, with the rest obtained from reference TRBV7-2 and TRBJ1-3, is as follows: GAGVSQSPSNKVTEKGKDVELRCDPISGHTALYWYRQSLGQGLEFLIYFQGNSAPDKSGLPSDRFSAERTGGSVSTLTIQRTQQEDSAVYLCASSWGQTSSGNTIYFGEGSWLTVV.

This clonotype was seen at least ten times. The V call is TRBV11-2, the J call TRBJ2-1; 8 nucleotides match TRBD2. CDR3 length: 16 amino acids. Germline V gives CDR1 SGHAT, CDR2 FQNNGV. V shed 7 bases, J shed 5 bases, and the junction held 13 bases outside the gene matches. The CDR3 DNA reads TGTGCCAGCATGAGGGGGTTTAGCGGGGCTAACAATGAGCAGTTCTTC. It yields the protein CASMRGFSGANNEQFF.

This clonotype showed up many times. V and J are TRBV3-1 and TRBJ1-2, with unresolved D. Looked up from germline, CDR1 is LGHDT and CDR2 is YNNKEL (reference sequence). V lost 4 bases to trimming and J lost 4 bases, with 13 bases between them. The CDR3 contains 14 residues. The CDR3 sequence: CASSLRGRSYGYTF. In DNA form, the CDR3 reads TGTGCCAGCAGCCTTAGAGGCAGGAGCTATGGCTACACCTTC.

A remark on this clonotype: A clone one base away is much larger, so this may be a read error. It is likely a read error, because the conserved phenylalanine at the end of the CDR3 is missing. The V and J genes are TRBV18 and TRBJ2-4; D remains unclear. The J call may not be correct, given that the DNA end is closer to TRBJ2-5. Germline V gene lookup returns CDR1 KGHSH and CDR2 LQKENI. This CDR3 region has 13 residues. The CDR3 region is CASSPLGSETQYS. The CDR3 DNA reads as TGTGCCAGCTCACCCCTCGGCTCGGAGACCCAGTACTCC.

This clonotype was seen many times. The chain employs TRBV2 and TRBJ1-1; 7 bases agree with TRBD1. Germline V gives CDR1 SNHLY, CDR2 FYNNEI. This CDR3 comprises 13 residues. V trimming: 6 bases; J trimming: 3 bases; junction bases outside the gene matches: 4. The CDR3 region has the DNA TGTGCCAGCAGCGCCGGGACAGACACTGAAGCTTTCTTT. This sequence encodes CASSAGTDTEAFF.

Of note for this clonotype: This clone may be a read error of a much larger clone one base away. The genes are TRBV6-5 and TRBJ1-1; 7 positions match TRBD1. V was pared by 4 bases and J by 10 bases, with 15 bases of the junction left unmatched. CDR3 length: 15 residues. Germline V gene sequence: CDR1 MNHEY, CDR2 SVGAGI. The CDR3 DNA is TGTGCCAGCAGTTTACCCTGGACAGGAAGGGCTGGAGCTTTCTTT. Translating gives CASSLPWTGRAGAFF.

The table lists this clonotype with many counts. The rearrangement links TRBV29-1 to TRBJ1-1; D gene uncertain. This CDR3 has 14 residues. Germline CDR1 SQVTM, CDR2 ANQGSEA. Trimming shortened V by 7 bases and J by 2 bases, and 17 bases separated the two germline ends. CDR3 amino acids: CSAPGGGHNTEAFF. CDR3 bases: TGCAGCGCCCCAGGCGGCGGGCACAACACTGAAGCTTTCTTT.

This clonotype was recorded at least ten times. This chain uses TRBV6-5 with TRBJ2-7; D possibly corresponds to TRBD2 (6 bases). V lost 4 bases and J lost 7, with 20 bases in between. The germline V gene encodes CDR1 MNHEY and CDR2 SVGAGI. The CDR3 totals 15 residues. The CDR3 nucleotides are TGTGCCAGCAGTTTAGTAGGGGTCGGGGGTAGGGAGCAGTACTTC. This sequence encodes CASSLVGVGGREQYF.